A single sample is the source of the 21 T cell receptor beta chains below, sequenced in a study of blood T cell repertoires in COVID-19. Data came from immunoSEQ multiplex PCR; TCRdb stores just in-frame clones and leaves some out. This sample has 200,000 to 250,000 clones; approximately 81% occur once, and the top ten carry 15% to 20%. Sequenced material: peripheral blood. The receptors were sampled from a woman older than 75 with active or convalescent COVID-19.

The chain uses TRBV12-3 or TRBV12-4 and TRBJ1-2, with unresolved D. The V and J ends lost 1 base and 4 bases respectively, with 7 bases between them. The CDR3 sequence is 13 residues long. CDR3 coding DNA: TGTGCCAGCAGTTTAGACAGAACCTATGGCTACACCTTC. Protein sequence: CASSLDRTYGYTF.

This clone was found a few times. The V call is TRBV14, the J call TRBJ1-2; D is uncertain. Germline V gene data show CDR1 as SGHDN and CDR2 as FVKESK. This CDR3 has 13 residues. Between the trimmed V and J ends, which lost 3 bases and 9 bases, there was a span of 14 bases. The CDR3 DNA reads TGTGCCAGCAGCCACCGAGGGAAGTTAAGCTACACCTTC. It translates to CASSHRGKLSYTF.

V and J are TRBV11-2 and TRBJ2-7; 8 bases are a match to TRBD2. V was clipped by 1 base and J by 4 bases; unmatched bases: 6. CDR1 is SGHAT and CDR2 is FQNNGV in the germline V gene. This CDR3 has 15 amino acids. CDR3 loop: CASSLATGGPYEQYF. CDR3 sequence (DNA): TGTGCCAGCAGCTTAGCCACGGGGGGGCCTTACGAGCAGTACTTC.

The CDR3 DNA reads as TGTGCCAGCTCGCCGGGGACAGGCCAGGGAGCTAACTATGGCTACACCTTC. Its protein product is CASSPGTGQGANYGYTF. The chain carries TRBV18 and TRBJ1-2; 8 nucleotides agree with TRBD1. Germline V gene lookup returns CDR1 KGHSH and CDR2 LQKENI. Trimming cost V 6 bases and J 0 bases; bases outside gene matches: 12. This CDR3 comprises 17 residues. Full variable domain (missing parts from reference TRBV18 and TRBJ1-2): NAGVMQNPRHLVRRRGQEARLRCSPMKGHSHVYWYRQLPEEGLKFMVYLQKENIIDESGMPKERFSAEFPKEGPSILRIQQVVRGDSAAYFCASSPGTGQGANYGYTFGSGTRLTVV.

As for this clone: The same CDR3 is also encoded by other DNA sequences in this sample. The rearrangement joins TRBV12-3 or TRBV12-4 to TRBJ1-6; D possibly corresponds to TRBD1 (5 bases). The CDR3 spans 12 residues. Trimming removed 9 bases from V and 15 bases from J, with 18 bases in between. For the CDR3, the DNA is TGTGCCAGTAGCTCCCCAGGGACTCTCCTCCACTTT. Its protein product is CASSSPGTLLHF.

The chain carries TRBV2 and TRBJ2-3; 8 positions match TRBD1. CDR1 and CDR2 (germline): SNHLY, FYNNEI. Trimming cost V 6 bases and J 3 bases; bases outside gene matches: 11. There are 16 residues in the CDR3. The CDR3 is CASSDRGGLSTDTQYF. CDR3 DNA sequence: TGTGCCAGCAGCGACAGGGGCGGTCTTTCTACAGATACGCAGTATTTT.

CDR3 in amino acids: CASSSPLTGGWWQFF. The CDR3 region has the DNA TGTGCCAGCAGTTCCCCGCTGACAGGGGGATGGTGGCAGTTCTTC. The chain combines TRBV6-2 or TRBV6-3 with TRBJ2-1; the match to TRBD1 covers 9 bases. From germline, CDR1 is MNHEY and CDR2 SVGEGT. This CDR3 spans 15 amino acids. The ends lost 4 bases at V and 12 bases at J; junction bases unmatched: 13.

This chain uses TRBV14 with TRBJ2-7; D perhaps matches TRBD2 (6 bases). The CDR3 extends over 15 amino acids. The V end lost 4 bases, the J end lost 6 bases, and 19 bases lay between the germline ends. Germline lookup yields CDR1 SGHDN and CDR2 FVKESK. This CDR3 reads CASSPSLAGFVEQYF. The CDR3 DNA reads TGTGCCAGCAGCCCATCACTAGCCGGGTTTGTCGAGCAGTACTTC.

This clone was observed a single time. The chain joins TRBV6-2 or TRBV6-3 to TRBJ1-1; TRBD1 is a possible D gene (6 bases). Trimming took 2 bases from V and 5 from J, leaving 18 bases between them. The CDR3 runs to 16 residues. CDR1 MNHEY and CDR2 SVGEGT come from the germline V gene. The CDR3 reads CASSYGGLTGITEAFF. The CDR3 DNA reads TGTGCCAGCAGTTACGGGGGTTTAACAGGGATAACTGAAGCTTTCTTT.

The chain joins TRBV29-1 to TRBJ1-2; 7 bases map to TRBD1. Germline V gene sequence: CDR1 SQVTM, CDR2 ANQGSEA. J gave up 1 base and V 3 bases, and 2 bases lay outside the gene matches. The length of the CDR3 is 13 residues. The CDR3: CSVDSGGNYGYTF. The CDR3 DNA reads TGCAGCGTTGATTCAGGGGGTAACTATGGCTACACCTTC.

The gene calls are TRBV5-1 and TRBJ2-7, with 9 positions matching TRBD2. V was pared by 4 bases and J by 4 bases, with 21 bases of the junction left unmatched. This CDR3 region has 19 residues. Germline lookup yields CDR1 SGHRS and CDR2 YFSETQ. This chain's CDR3 is CASSLGSTSGFRLSYEQYF. DNA of the CDR3: TGCGCCAGCAGCCTGGGATCAACTAGCGGGTTTAGGCTTTCTTACGAGCAGTACTTC.

The V and J genes are TRBV7-9 and TRBJ1-5, with 9 positions matching TRBD1. In germline, CDR1 is SEHNR, CDR2 FQNEAQ (reference sequence). CDR3 length: 17 amino acids. V was pared by 3 bases and J by 0 bases, with 6 bases of the junction left unmatched. The CDR3 coding sequence is TGTGCCAGCAGCTTTTACACACAGGGGGCTAGCAATCAGCCCCAGCATTTT. Translated, it gives CASSFYTQGASNQPQHF.

The chain uses TRBV5-6 and TRBJ1-1, with 8 bases lining up with TRBD1. Trimming removed 4 bases from V and 2 bases from J; junction bases left unmatched: 7. The CDR3 totals 15 residues. Germline CDR1 and CDR2: SGHDT and YYEEEE. Here the CDR3 DNA reads TGTGCCAGCAGCCCCGACAGGGGAGGAAACACTGAAGCTTTCTTT. Protein product: CASSPDRGGNTEAFF.

The chain uses TRBV6-2 or TRBV6-3 and TRBJ2-1; 7 bases align to TRBD2. Germline CDR1 is MNHEY and CDR2 is SVGEGT. The V segment lost 6 bases and the J segment 1 base; nucleotides outside the gene matches: 9. The CDR3 has 16 residues. CDR3 bases: TGTGCCAGCAGCACCCGAGCGGGGTCATCCTACAATGAGCAGTTCTTC. It codes for CASSTRAGSSYNEQFF.

In DNA, the CDR3 is TGTGCCAGCAGCCAAAGAAGTTGGAGCAGCATTCAGTACTTC. Its protein is CASSQRSWSSIQYF. The chain has TRBV3-1 (or the pseudogene TRBV3-2) and TRBJ2-4; no clear D gene. The germline V and J ends were trimmed by 2 bases and 9 bases, with 14 bases remaining between them. CDR1 is LGHDT, CDR2 YNNKEL, per germline (reference sequence). The CDR3 totals 14 residues.

The rearrangement links TRBV5-1 to TRBJ2-5; D possibly corresponds to TRBD2 (6 bases). The CDR3 consists of 16 residues. CDR1 and CDR2 (germline): SGHRS, YFSETQ. V lost 0 bases to trimming and J lost 2 bases, with 14 bases between them. CDR3 DNA: TGCGCCAGCAGCTTGGCCGGAAAACGGGGGCAAGAGACCCAGTACTTC. Protein product: CASSLAGKRGQETQYF.

The rearrangement links TRBV6-4 to TRBJ1-5; D is unresolved. The CDR3 sequence is 16 residues long. V lost 4 bases, J lost 6 bases, and 19 bases lay in between. Germline loops: CDR1 MRHNA, CDR2 SNTAGT. CDR3 sequence: CASSGAGGKEVQPQHF. DNA for the CDR3: TGTGCCAGCAGTGGGGCGGGCGGGAAAGAGGTTCAGCCCCAGCATTTT.

The gene calls are TRBV7-8 and TRBJ2-5, with 9 positions matching TRBD2. CDR1 and CDR2 from the germline V gene are SGHVS and FQNEAQ. V lost 1 base, J lost 4 bases, and 10 bases stayed unmatched. The CDR3 extends over 17 amino acids. CDR3 in amino acids: CASSLVAGGGALETQYF. CDR3 DNA: TGTGCCAGCAGCTTAGTCGCTGGCGGGGGGGCATTAGAGACCCAGTACTTC.

This clone was detected a few times. The identical CDR3 is also encoded by other nucleotide sequences in the sample. The chain joins TRBV7-9 to TRBJ2-5; unclear D gene. Looked up from germline, CDR1 is SEHNR and CDR2 is FQNEAQ (reference sequence). Trimming cost V 2 bases and J 5 bases, with 6 bases left between them. CDR3 length: 12 amino acids. The CDR3 DNA reads TGTGCCAGCAGCTTAAGTCGGGAGACCCAGTACTTC. Translated, it gives CASSLSRETQYF.

The V call is TRBV5-4, the J call TRBJ2-2; the D gene is possibly TRBD1 (9 bases). This CDR3 has 16 residues. Germline V CDR1 and CDR2: SGHNT, YYREEE (reference sequence). V shed 4 bases and J shed 5 bases, with 18 bases lying between them. This CDR3 reads CASSRGGTGPTGELFF. The CDR3 bases are TGTGCCAGCAGCCGGGGGGGGACAGGGCCAACCGGGGAGCTGTTTTTT.

J is TRBJ1-4 and V is TRBV3-1 (or the pseudogene TRBV3-2); D is perhaps TRBD1 (6 bases). The germline V gene encodes CDR1 LGHDT and CDR2 YNNKEL (reference sequence). Trimming left V 1 base short and J 8 bases short, with 14 bases between. This CDR3 is 15 amino acids long. The CDR3 DNA reads as TGTGCCAGCAGCCAAGGTGGGACATTGGGAGAAAAACTGTTTTTT. Its protein product is CASSQGGTLGEKLFF.